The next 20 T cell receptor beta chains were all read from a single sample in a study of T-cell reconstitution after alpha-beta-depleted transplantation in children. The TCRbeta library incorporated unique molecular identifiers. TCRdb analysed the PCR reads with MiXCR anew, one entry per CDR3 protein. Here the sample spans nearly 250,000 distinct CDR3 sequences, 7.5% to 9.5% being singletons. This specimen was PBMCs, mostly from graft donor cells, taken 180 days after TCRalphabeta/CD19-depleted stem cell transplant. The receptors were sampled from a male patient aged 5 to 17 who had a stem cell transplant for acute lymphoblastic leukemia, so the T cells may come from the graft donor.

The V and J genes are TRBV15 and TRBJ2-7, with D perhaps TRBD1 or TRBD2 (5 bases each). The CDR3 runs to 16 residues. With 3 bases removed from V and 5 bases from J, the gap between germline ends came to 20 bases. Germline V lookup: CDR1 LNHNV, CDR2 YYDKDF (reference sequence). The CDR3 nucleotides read TGTGCCACCAGCAGGGATCGTTTAGGGGACGGAGACGAGCAGTACGTC. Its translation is CATSRDRLGDGDEQYV.

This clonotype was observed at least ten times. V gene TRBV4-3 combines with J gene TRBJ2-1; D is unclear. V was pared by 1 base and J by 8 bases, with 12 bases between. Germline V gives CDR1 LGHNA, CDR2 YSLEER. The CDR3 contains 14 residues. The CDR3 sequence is CASSQAGALDEQFF. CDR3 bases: TGCGCCAGCAGCCAAGCGGGCGCGCTTGATGAGCAGTTCTTC.

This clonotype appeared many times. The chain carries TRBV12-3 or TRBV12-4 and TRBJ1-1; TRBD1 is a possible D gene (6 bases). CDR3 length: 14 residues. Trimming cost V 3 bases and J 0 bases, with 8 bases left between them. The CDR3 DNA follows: TGTGCCAGCAGTTTTGGACAGATGAACACTGAAGCTTTCTTT. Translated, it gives CASSFGQMNTEAFF.

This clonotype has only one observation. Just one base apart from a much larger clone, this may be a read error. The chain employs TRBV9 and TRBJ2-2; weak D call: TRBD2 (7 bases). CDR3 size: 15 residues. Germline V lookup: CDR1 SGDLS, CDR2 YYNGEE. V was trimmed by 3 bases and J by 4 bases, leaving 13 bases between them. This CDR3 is CASSGRGRATGELFF. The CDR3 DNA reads TGTGCCAGCAGCGGTAGGGGGAGGGCCACCGGGGAGCTGTTTTTT.

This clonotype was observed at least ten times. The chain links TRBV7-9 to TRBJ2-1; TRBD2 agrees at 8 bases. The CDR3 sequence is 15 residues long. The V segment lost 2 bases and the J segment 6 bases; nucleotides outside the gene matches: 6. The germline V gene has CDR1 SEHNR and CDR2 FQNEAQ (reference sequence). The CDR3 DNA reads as TGTGCCAGCAGCTTACGGCGGGAGGCTGGCAATGAGCAGTTCTTC. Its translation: CASSLRREAGNEQFF.

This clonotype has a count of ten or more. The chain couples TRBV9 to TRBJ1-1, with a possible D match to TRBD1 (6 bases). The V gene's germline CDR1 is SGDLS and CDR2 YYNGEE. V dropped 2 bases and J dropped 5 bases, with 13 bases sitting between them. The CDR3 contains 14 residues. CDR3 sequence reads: CASSVAGGGTEAFF. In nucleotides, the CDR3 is TGTGCCAGCAGCGTTGCCGGGGGCGGAACTGAAGCTTTCTTT.

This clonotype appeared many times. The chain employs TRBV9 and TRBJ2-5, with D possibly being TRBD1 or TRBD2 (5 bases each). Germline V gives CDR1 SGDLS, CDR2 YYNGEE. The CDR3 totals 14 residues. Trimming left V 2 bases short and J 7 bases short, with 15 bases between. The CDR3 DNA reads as TGTGCCAGCAGCGTGAGAGGACCTGGGGGGACCCAGTACTTC. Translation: CASSVRGPGGTQYF. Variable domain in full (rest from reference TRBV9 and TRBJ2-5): DSGVTQTPKHLITATGQRVTLRCSPRSGDLSVYWYQQSLDQGLQFLIQYYNGEERAKGNILERFSAQQFPDLHSELNLSSLELGDSALYFCASSVRGPGGTQYFGPGTRLLVL.

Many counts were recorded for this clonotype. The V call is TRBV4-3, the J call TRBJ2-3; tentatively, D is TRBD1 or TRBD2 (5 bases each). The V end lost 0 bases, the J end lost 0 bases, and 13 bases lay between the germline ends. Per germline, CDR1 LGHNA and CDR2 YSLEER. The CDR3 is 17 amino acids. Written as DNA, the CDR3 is TGCGCCAGCAGCCAAGATCTAAGAGGGGCTAGCACAGATACGCAGTATTTT. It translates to CASSQDLRGASTDTQYF.

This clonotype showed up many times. The CDR3, as DNA: TGCGCCAGCAGCCAAGTGGAGGGCTATGGGTCCTACAATGAGCAGTTCTTC. This codes for CASSQVEGYGSYNEQFF. This sequence joins TRBV4-1 and TRBJ2-1; D is perhaps TRBD2 (6 bases). Trimming stripped 1 base from V and 1 base from J, with 14 bases between. Germline CDR1 reads MGHRA; CDR2 reads YSYEKL. The CDR3 loop spans 17 amino acids.

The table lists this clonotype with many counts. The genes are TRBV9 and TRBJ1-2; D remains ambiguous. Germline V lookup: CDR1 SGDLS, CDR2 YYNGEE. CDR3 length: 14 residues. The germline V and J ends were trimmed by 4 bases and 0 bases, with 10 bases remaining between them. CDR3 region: CASSPDQSNYGYTF. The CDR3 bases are TGTGCCAGCAGCCCGGACCAGTCTAACTATGGCTACACCTTC.

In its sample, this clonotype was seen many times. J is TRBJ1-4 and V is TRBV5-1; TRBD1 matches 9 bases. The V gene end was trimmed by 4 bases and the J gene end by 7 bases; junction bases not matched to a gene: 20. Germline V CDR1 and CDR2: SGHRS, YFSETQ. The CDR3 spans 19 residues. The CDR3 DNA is TGCGCCAGCAGCCCTCATTTGGTCGGGACAGGGAGTGGTAGTGAAAAACTGTTTTTT. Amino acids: CASSPHLVGTGSGSEKLFF.

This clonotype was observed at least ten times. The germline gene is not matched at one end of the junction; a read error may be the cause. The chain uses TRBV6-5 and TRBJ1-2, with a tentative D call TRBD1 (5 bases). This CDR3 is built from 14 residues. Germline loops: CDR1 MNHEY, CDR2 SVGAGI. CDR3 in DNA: TGTGCCAGCAGTTACTCCTCCTTCCTAAGACAGTTCAGCTTC. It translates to CASSYSSFLRQFSF.

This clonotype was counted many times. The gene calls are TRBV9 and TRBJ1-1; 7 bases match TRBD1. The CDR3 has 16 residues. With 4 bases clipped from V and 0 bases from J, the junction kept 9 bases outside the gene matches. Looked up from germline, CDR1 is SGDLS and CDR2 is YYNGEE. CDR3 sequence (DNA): TGTGCCAGCAGCAACGGACAGGCGTCGCTGAACACTGAAGCTTTCTTT. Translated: CASSNGQASLNTEAFF.

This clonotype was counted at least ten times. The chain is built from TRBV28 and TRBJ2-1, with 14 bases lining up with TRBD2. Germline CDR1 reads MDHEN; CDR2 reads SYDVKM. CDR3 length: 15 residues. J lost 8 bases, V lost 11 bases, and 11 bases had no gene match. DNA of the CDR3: TGTGCCGTTCGGAAAGGGACTAGCGGGAGTCATGAGCAGTTCTTC. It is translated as CAVRKGTSGSHEQFF.

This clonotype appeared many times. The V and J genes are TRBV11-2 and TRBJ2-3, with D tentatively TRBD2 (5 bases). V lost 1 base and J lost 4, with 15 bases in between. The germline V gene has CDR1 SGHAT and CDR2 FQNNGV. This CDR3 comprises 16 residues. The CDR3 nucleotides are TGTGCCAGCAGCTTAGTTCCCGGGAATATGCCAGATACGCAGTATTTT. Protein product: CASSLVPGNMPDTQYF.

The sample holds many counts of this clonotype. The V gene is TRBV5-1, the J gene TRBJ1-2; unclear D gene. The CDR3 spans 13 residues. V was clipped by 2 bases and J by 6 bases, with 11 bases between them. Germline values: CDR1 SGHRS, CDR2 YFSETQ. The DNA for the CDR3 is TGCGCCAGCAGCTTCAGGTCCGATAATGGCTACACCTTC. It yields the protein CASSFRSDNGYTF.

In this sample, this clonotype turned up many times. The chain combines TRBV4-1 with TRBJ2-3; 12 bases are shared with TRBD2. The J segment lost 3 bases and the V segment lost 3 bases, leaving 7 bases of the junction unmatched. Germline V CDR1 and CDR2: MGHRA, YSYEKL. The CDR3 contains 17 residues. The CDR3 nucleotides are TGCGCCAGCAGCCATCCCCTCGGGACTAGCGGGACAGATACGCAGTATTTT. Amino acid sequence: CASSHPLGTSGTDTQYF.

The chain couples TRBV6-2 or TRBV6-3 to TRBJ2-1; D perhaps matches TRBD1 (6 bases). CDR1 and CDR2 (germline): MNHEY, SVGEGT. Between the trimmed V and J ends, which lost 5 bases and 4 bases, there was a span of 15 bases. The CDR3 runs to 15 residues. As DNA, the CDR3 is TGTGCCAGCAGTGCCCCCGGGACACTTTACAATGAGCAGTTCTTC. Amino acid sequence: CASSAPGTLYNEQFF.

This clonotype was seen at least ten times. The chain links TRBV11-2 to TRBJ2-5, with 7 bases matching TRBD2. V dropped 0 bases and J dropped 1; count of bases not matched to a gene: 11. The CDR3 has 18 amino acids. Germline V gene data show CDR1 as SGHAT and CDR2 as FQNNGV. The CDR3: CASSLEGVASGFQETQYF. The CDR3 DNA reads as TGTGCCAGCAGCTTAGAGGGTGTGGCTAGCGGATTCCAAGAGACCCAGTACTTC.

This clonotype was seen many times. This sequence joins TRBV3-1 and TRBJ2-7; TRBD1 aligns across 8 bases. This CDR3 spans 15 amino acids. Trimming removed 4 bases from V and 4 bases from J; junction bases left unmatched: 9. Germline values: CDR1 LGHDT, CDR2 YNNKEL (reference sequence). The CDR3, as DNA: TGTGCCAGCAGCCGCGGACAGGGAAAGCGGTACGAGCAGTACTTC. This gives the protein CASSRGQGKRYEQYF.